This T cell receptor (beta chain) was profiled in a study of T cells expressing NK-cell markers (dated by TCRdb to about 2020). At the level of the whole study: Three sorted T-cell subsets (CD3+CD56+NKG2C+, CD3+CD56+NKG2C- and CD3+CD56-NKG2C+) from 7 to 9 donors had their TCR beta-chain repertoires profiled. The libraries were sequenced on Illumina HiSeq 2000/2500, MiSeq or NextSeq, producing 2 x 150 bp reads. The study sequenced eight donors, all healthy volunteers chosen at random: three men and five women. Of the eight sequenced donors, seven were found to be HCMV-seropositive and one was found to be HCMV-seronegative. What the authors observed across the whole study: Those dominant clonotypes were again the most abundant among CD3+CD56-NKG2C+ cells in four donors, at about 25-60.1%. In a handful of donors, the dominant CD3+CD56+NKG2C+ clonotypes were among the top 10 CD8+ clonotypes and accounted for about 1.0-7.5% of CD8+ T cells. Whether the expanded NKG2C-expressing T cell clones were specific for HCMV antigens was left unclear.

Sequencing took place on an Illumina HiSeq 2000. The TCR beta cDNA libraries were made using 5'RACE template switching, a step that added both a universal primer site and unique molecular identifiers. Synthesis of cDNA was primed from the TCR beta constant segment and was followed by two consecutive PCR amplification steps. From the authors' description of their analysis: Reads were demultiplexed and grouped by UMI with MIGEC, and clonotypes were assembled and quantified with MiTCR. To exclude erroneous sequences, only TCR cDNA sequences supported by at least two reads were retained. The tcR package was used for downstream repertoire analysis, with clonotypes matched between fractions based on CDR3 nucleotide sequence plus V segment. VDJmatch was used to annotate antigen specificity against VDJdb, with one amino acid substitution in CDR3 allowed. Reads reprocessed by TCRdb are summarized as one entry per CDR3 protein sequence, and DNA is absent. TCRdb's processing, not the study's, gives the V and J calls here. Per the sample table, the count is approximately 550,000 distinct CDR3 sequences. The ten largest clonotypes hold under 4.5% of the sample.

CDR3 length: 16 amino acids, cysteine to phenylalanine. No DNA is listed. To determine HCMV serostatus, a commercial ELISA kit was used to detect HCMV-specific IgG in serum. Ficoll density gradient centrifugation was used to isolate peripheral blood mononuclear cells from blood. Notes on this clonotype: No antigen is known for it.

This receptor was obtained from a man between 18 and 35 years old in good health. Donor details come from another sample of the same person, matched by shared clones. Recombination connected TRBV12-3 or TRBV12-4 to TRBJ2-3; the TCRdb D gene call, TRBD1, has no DNA to confirm it. The sequencing sample was made of blood T cells: a sorted CD56 or NKG2C T cell subset, CD4+ or CD8+ T cells, or bulk PBMC T cells (not recorded which). The CDR3 region has the sequence CASSLQAGPLGDTQYF.